The text below deals with one T cell receptor (beta chain). Germline V gene lookup returns CDR1 GTSNPN and CDR2 SVGIG (reference sequence). The CDR3 totals 13 residues. The V and J ends lost 3 bases and 5 bases respectively, with 8 bases between them. The data were taken from a study of cytomegalovirus exposure and HLA in healthy donors. Assay: immunoSEQ multiplex PCR; the TCRdb copy retains only in-frame clones and omits some. Among roughly 200,000 clones listed, around nine tenths were seen once. The rearrangement uses TRBV30 and TRBJ2-6; D is unclear. The sequence was obtained from a young man in good health and CMV-seropositive. Sequenced: PBMCs. The CDR3, as DNA: TGTGCCTGGAGCGTGCTAAGGGCCAACGTCCTGACTTTC. Protein product: CAWSVLRANVLTF.